This TCR beta chain appears in the sequencing data of a study of CD8 T cells in Susac syndrome. Random hexamers were used to reverse transcribe 0.5 to 1 ug of RNA. An immunoSEQ multiplex PCR amplified TCR beta CDR3 over 54 Vbeta and 13 Jbeta. TCRdb fed the immunoSEQ multiplex PCR reads into MiXCR, producing one record per CDR3 protein. The data contain approximately 120,000 distinct CDR3 sequences, around 94% of them seen just once; the ten biggest clones take up over 0.065%. The CDR3 runs to 16 residues. Trimming stripped 3 bases from V and 6 bases from J, with 20 bases between. From germline, CDR1 is DFQATT and CDR2 SNEGSKA (reference sequence).

This receptor was taken from a human donor in good health. The sequencing sample was made of CD4+ T cells from PBMCs. The chain has TRBV20-1 and TRBJ2-2, with D possibly being TRBD2 (5 bases). This chain's CDR3 is CSARNPGLVTSGELFF. The CDR3 DNA sequence: TGCAGTGCTAGGAATCCAGGACTCGTAACATCCGGGGAGCTGTTTTTT.